What follows are 27 T cell receptor beta chains derived from one specimen sequenced in a study of beta chain features in type 1 diabetes. cDNA synthesis used the whole RNA isolate, giving expressed TCRB sequences. The protocol was immunoSEQ multiplex PCR, while the TCRdb copy is restricted to in-frame clones and leaves out a portion. The sample yields approximately 280,000 clones, 14% to 15% seen once. What these receptors recognize is not known. General study findings and limits: All four CD4+ subsets from Type 1 diabetes patients carried moderately but significantly shorter TCRB CDR3s.

Sequenced: naive CD4+ T cells from blood. These receptors were obtained from a man younger than 35 with type 1 diabetes.

This clone was counted a few times. The CDR3 here is CASSAGFTGELFF. The CDR3 region has the DNA TGCGCCAGCAGCGCGGGTTTCACCGGGGAGCTGTTTTTT. The J gene is TRBJ2-2, the V gene TRBV5-1, with TRBD2 as a possible D gene (5 bases). Germline loops: CDR1 SGHRS, CDR2 YFSETQ. Trimming took off 4 bases at V and 4 bases at J, with 8 bases between the two ends. This CDR3 is built from 13 residues.

This sequence joins TRBV12-5 and TRBJ2-1, with a tentative D call TRBD2 (5 bases). CDR1 LGHNT and CDR2 FRNRAP come from the germline V gene. The CDR3 runs 13 residues. The ends were cut back, 7 bases at V and 2 bases at J, with 9 bases in the middle. CDR3 DNA: TGTGCTAGTGCGAGCGGAACCTACAATGAGCAGTTCTTC. It yields the protein CASASGTYNEQFF.

The rearrangement uses TRBV29-1 and TRBJ2-3; D might be TRBD1 (5 bases). Germline lookup yields CDR1 SQVTM and CDR2 ANQGSEA. The length of the CDR3 is 13 residues. V lost 5 bases to trimming and J lost 2 bases, with 11 bases between them. In DNA, the CDR3 is TGCAGCGTTCAGGGCCGGCTCACAGATACGCAGTATTTT. Translated, it gives CSVQGRLTDTQYF.

In this sample, this clone turned up a few times. The V gene is TRBV5-1, the J gene TRBJ2-7; the match to TRBD2 covers 12 bases. The J segment lost 5 bases and the V segment lost 4 bases, leaving 10 bases of the junction unmatched. The CDR3 has 16 residues. Germline V gene sequence: CDR1 SGHRS, CDR2 YFSETQ. As DNA, the CDR3 is TGCGCCAGCAGCCCACTAGCGGGAGGCGTAGAAAACGAGCAGTACTTC. Its protein is CASSPLAGGVENEQYF.

This clone came up a few times. The chain employs TRBV7-6 and TRBJ2-3, with 8 bases aligning to TRBD2. The CDR3 has 13 amino acids. CDR1 and CDR2 from the germline V gene are SGHVS and FNYEAQ. The DNA for the CDR3 is TGTGCTACGTCGAGCGGGAGCTCAGATACGCAGTATTTT. Protein sequence: CATSSGSSDTQYF.

There are a few counts of this clone. This chain uses TRBV9 with TRBJ2-3; a possible D gene is TRBD1 (6 bases). V was pared by 3 bases and J by 4 bases, with 12 bases between. Germline V gives CDR1 SGDLS, CDR2 YYNGEE. CDR3 length equals 14 residues. The CDR3 nucleotides read TGTGCCAGCAGCGGACCAGGGGCGGCAGATACGCAGTATTTT. Translated: CASSGPGAADTQYF.

This clone was detected a few times. This chain connects TRBV7-2 to TRBJ1-1; the D is unclear. The CDR3 covers 13 residues. Per the germline V gene, CDR1 is SGHTA and CDR2 is FQGNSA. Trimming removed 5 bases from V and 1 base from J, with 8 bases in between. CDR3 sequence: CASSPQWNTEAFF. The CDR3, as DNA: TGTGCCAGCAGCCCGCAGTGGAACACTGAAGCTTTCTTT.

The genes are TRBV19 and TRBJ1-5, with 9 bases that match TRBD1. Germline V CDR1 and CDR2: LNHDA, SQIVND (reference sequence). The V segment lost 1 base and the J segment 6 bases; nucleotides outside the gene matches: 10. The CDR3 is 17 residues long. The CDR3 sequence is CASSIGLQGARGQPQHF. In DNA, the CDR3 is TGTGCCAGTAGTATAGGCCTACAGGGGGCTCGGGGTCAGCCCCAGCATTTT.

V and J are TRBV5-4 and TRBJ2-5, with TRBD2 identical over 9 bases. Trimming cost V 7 bases and J 4 bases; bases outside gene matches: 8. The germline CDR1 and CDR2 sequences are SGHNT and YYREEE (reference sequence). The length of the CDR3 is 14 residues. CDR3 sequence (DNA): TGTGCCAGCGGGGTTAGCGGGAGTCCAGAGACCCAGTACTTC. The encoded protein is CASGVSGSPETQYF.

The rearrangement uses TRBV30 and TRBJ2-1; D gene uncertain. From germline, CDR1 is GTSNPN and CDR2 SVGIG (reference sequence). With 0 bases removed from V and 15 bases from J, the gap between germline ends came to 18 bases. CDR3 length equals 13 residues. CDR3 residues: CAWSVLIATPPFF. The CDR3 DNA is TGTGCCTGGAGTGTATTGATTGCTACCCCCCCGTTCTTC.

This clone was counted a few times. The V gene is TRBV12-5, the J gene TRBJ1-1; D call uncertain. The CDR3 runs to 12 residues. V lost 1 base, J lost 7 bases, and 7 bases lay in between. From germline, CDR1 is LGHNT and CDR2 FRNRAP. The chain's CDR3 is CASGLATGEAFF. The CDR3 nucleotides are TGTGCTAGTGGTTTGGCCACCGGTGAAGCTTTCTTT. Drawing the rest from reference TRBV12-5 and TRBJ1-1, the complete variable domain is DARVTQTPRHKVTEMGQEVTMRCQPILGHNTVFWYRQTMMQGLELLAYFRNRAPLDDSGMPKDRFSAEMPDATLATLKIQPSEPRDSAVYFCASGLATGEAFFGQGTRLTVV.

J is TRBJ2-7 and V is TRBV5-1; 7 nucleotides line up with TRBD2. This CDR3 has 15 amino acids. CDR1 is SGHRS, CDR2 YFSETQ, per germline. V gave up 4 bases and J gave up 5 bases; unmatched junction bases: 12. The CDR3 region is CASSLRGGPGDEQYF. Written as DNA, the CDR3 is TGCGCCAGCAGCCTGAGGGGAGGGCCTGGGGACGAGCAGTACTTC. The whole variable domain, remainder taken from reference TRBV5-1 and TRBJ2-7, is KAGVTQTPRYLIKTRGQQVTLSCSPISGHRSVSWYQQTPGQGLQFLFEYFSETQRNKGNFPGRFSGRQFSNSRSEMNVSTLELGDSALYLCASSLRGGPGDEQYFGPGTRLTVT.

CDR3 amino acids: CAERRRFTDTQYF. CDR3 in DNA: TGTGCCGAGCGGAGGAGATTCACAGATACGCAGTATTTT. V and J are TRBV28 and TRBJ2-3; D might be TRBD2 (5 bases). With 11 bases removed from V and 2 bases from J, the gap between germline ends came to 14 bases. Germline CDR1 MDHEN, CDR2 SYDVKM. The CDR3 extends over 13 amino acids. The whole variable domain, remainder taken from reference TRBV28 and TRBJ2-3, is DVKVTQSSRYLVKRTGEKVFLECVQDMDHENMFWYRQDPGLGLRLIYFSYDVKMKEKGDIPEGYSVSREKKERFSLILESASTNQTSMYLCAERRRFTDTQYFGPGTRLTVL.

This chain uses TRBV11-2 with TRBJ2-3, with TRBD2 matching 10 bases. Germline trimming cut 5 bases from V and 7 bases from J; bases unmatched to any gene: 12. This CDR3 is built from 16 residues. Germline assignment: CDR1 SGHAT and CDR2 FQNNGV. The CDR3 here is CASSPRDSGRSNTQYF. The CDR3 DNA follows: TGTGCCAGCAGCCCTCGGGATAGCGGGAGGTCTAATACGCAGTATTTT.

In this sample, this clone turned up a few times. The chain joins TRBV5-4 to TRBJ2-5; 11 bases fit TRBD2. Germline V gene sequence: CDR1 SGHNT, CDR2 YYREEE (reference sequence). The CDR3 totals 15 residues. V shed 3 bases, J shed 2 bases, and the junction held 3 bases outside the gene matches. The CDR3, as DNA: TGTGCCAGCAGCTCACTAGCGGGGGCGCAAGAGACCCAGTACTTC. Amino acids: CASSSLAGAQETQYF.

This clone was seen only a few times. The CDR3 protein is CASSLLSGFGDTQYF. For the CDR3, the DNA is TGTGCCAGCAGCTTATTGAGCGGGTTCGGAGATACGCAGTATTTT. The chain has TRBV7-9 and TRBJ2-3; possibly TRBD2 for D (6 bases). Germline lookup yields CDR1 SEHNR and CDR2 FQNEAQ (reference sequence). CDR3 size: 15 residues. V lost 2 bases and J 5 bases, leaving 14 bases between the germline ends. Full variable domain (missing parts from reference TRBV7-9 and TRBJ2-3): DTGVSQNPRHKITKRGQNVTFRCDPISEHNRLYWYRQTLGQGPEFLTYFQNEAQLEKSRLLSDRFSAERPKGSFSTLEIQRTEQGDSAMYLCASSLLSGFGDTQYFGPGTRLTVL.

The chain couples TRBV25-1 to TRBJ2-7; D gene uncertain. CDR3 length: 12 amino acids. V was pared by 7 bases and J by 0 bases, with 7 bases between. In germline, CDR1 is MGHDK, CDR2 SYGVNS. CDR3 DNA sequence: TGTGCCAGCACCAGGCCCTCCTACGAGCAGTACTTC. It is translated as CASTRPSYEQYF.

This chain uses TRBV28 with TRBJ1-4; weak D call: TRBD1 (6 bases). The V gene's germline CDR1 is MDHEN and CDR2 SYDVKM. V gave up 10 bases and J gave up 10 bases, with 19 bases separating them. The CDR3 consists of 13 residues. The chain's CDR3 is CATRTVIRGKLFF. DNA of the CDR3: TGTGCCACCAGGACAGTTATACGTGGAAAACTGTTTTTT.

This clone occurred a few times. The CDR3 nucleotides are TGTGCCAGCAGTGCGGGAGGGTATCAGCCCCAGCATTTT. Protein product: CASSAGGYQPQHF. The chain employs TRBV2 and TRBJ1-5; unclear D gene. The germline gives CDR1 SNHLY, CDR2 FYNNEI. This CDR3 is 13 amino acids long. Trimming shortened V by 4 bases and J by 5 bases, and 9 bases separated the two germline ends.

This sequence joins TRBV7-2 and TRBJ2-1, with TRBD2 matching over 9 bases. Losses at the gene ends were 0 bases for V and 16 bases for J; bases not matched to a gene: 13. Germline V gives CDR1 SGHTA, CDR2 FQGNSA. The CDR3 is 15 amino acids. The CDR3 nucleotides are TGTGCCAGCAGCTTAGCGAATAGCGGGGGTTACGGACCCTTCTTC. It encodes CASSLANSGGYGPFF. Drawing the rest from reference TRBV7-2 and TRBJ2-1, the complete variable domain is GAGVSQSPSNKVTEKGKDVELRCDPISGHTALYWYRQSLGQGLEFLIYFQGNSAPDKSGLPSDRFSAERTGGSVSTLTIQRTQQEDSAVYLCASSLANSGGYGPFFGPGTRLTVL.

This clone was found a few times. The chain carries TRBV28 and TRBJ2-5; 8 bases fit TRBD1. The CDR3 has 13 residues. V was clipped by 4 bases and J by 4 bases; unmatched bases: 2. Germline V CDR1 and CDR2: MDHEN, SYDVKM. CDR3 DNA: TGTGCCAGCAGTTCCGGACAGGGAGAGACCCAGTACTTC. This gives the protein CASSSGQGETQYF. The whole variable domain, remainder taken from reference TRBV28 and TRBJ2-5, is DVKVTQSSRYLVKRTGEKVFLECVQDMDHENMFWYRQDPGLGLRLIYFSYDVKMKEKGDIPEGYSVSREKKERFSLILESASTNQTSMYLCASSSGQGETQYFGPGTRLLVL.

This clone was detected a few times. The rearrangement joins TRBV28 to TRBJ2-7; possibly TRBD1 for D (6 bases). The CDR3 runs to 14 residues. Trimming took 4 bases from V and 3 from J, leaving 13 bases between them. Germline V gene data show CDR1 as MDHEN and CDR2 as SYDVKM. This CDR3 is CASSSTTGYYEQYF. In nucleotides, the CDR3 is TGTGCCAGCAGTTCCACTACAGGGTACTACGAGCAGTACTTC.

This clone has a handful of counts. The same CDR3 is also encoded by other DNA sequences in this sample. V gene TRBV5-4 combines with J gene TRBJ2-1, with 8 nucleotides matching TRBD2. V was clipped by 5 bases and J by 3 bases; unmatched bases: 7. The CDR3 has 15 amino acids. Germline CDR1 reads SGHNT; CDR2 reads YYREEE (reference sequence). CDR3 sequence (DNA): TGTGCCAGCAGTCCGACTGGGACTAGCTACAATGAGCAGTTCTTC. Amino acid sequence: CASSPTGTSYNEQFF.

The rearrangement links TRBV28 to TRBJ2-7, with D perhaps TRBD1 (6 bases). CDR1 is MDHEN, CDR2 SYDVKM, per germline. The V and J ends lost 8 bases and 3 bases respectively, with 11 bases between them. The CDR3 extends over 12 amino acids. This CDR3 reads CASGTRRYEQYF. In DNA, the CDR3 is TGTGCCAGCGGGACACGACGCTACGAGCAGTACTTC.

The chain uses TRBV2 and TRBJ1-6; 7 positions match TRBD1. The junction had 7 bases not matched to a gene; V was cut back by 6 bases and J by 11 bases. The CDR3 covers 13 residues. CDR1 and CDR2 from the germline V gene are SNHLY and FYNNEI. Here the CDR3 reads CASRDTGVAPLHF. The CDR3 bases are TGTGCCAGCAGAGATACAGGGGTGGCACCCCTCCACTTT.

This clone was counted only a few times. This chain connects TRBV19 to TRBJ2-2; 7 bases line up with TRBD1. V gave up 4 bases and J gave up 5 bases; unmatched junction bases: 4. The CDR3 loop spans 14 amino acids. Per the germline V gene, CDR1 is LNHDA and CDR2 is SQIVND (reference sequence). The CDR3 reads CASSSLQGTGELFF. CDR3 DNA sequence: TGTGCCAGTAGTAGTCTACAGGGGACCGGGGAGCTGTTTTTT.

This clone showed up just a few times. V usage is TRBV11-2 and J usage is TRBJ2-5; 14 nucleotides line up with TRBD2. Per the germline V gene, CDR1 is SGHAT and CDR2 is FQNNGV. The CDR3 is 15 amino acids. J lost 7 bases, V lost 5 bases, and 6 bases had no gene match. CDR3 region: CASSIGTSGSGTQYF. The CDR3 DNA is TGTGCCAGCAGCATAGGGACTAGCGGGAGCGGGACCCAGTACTTC.